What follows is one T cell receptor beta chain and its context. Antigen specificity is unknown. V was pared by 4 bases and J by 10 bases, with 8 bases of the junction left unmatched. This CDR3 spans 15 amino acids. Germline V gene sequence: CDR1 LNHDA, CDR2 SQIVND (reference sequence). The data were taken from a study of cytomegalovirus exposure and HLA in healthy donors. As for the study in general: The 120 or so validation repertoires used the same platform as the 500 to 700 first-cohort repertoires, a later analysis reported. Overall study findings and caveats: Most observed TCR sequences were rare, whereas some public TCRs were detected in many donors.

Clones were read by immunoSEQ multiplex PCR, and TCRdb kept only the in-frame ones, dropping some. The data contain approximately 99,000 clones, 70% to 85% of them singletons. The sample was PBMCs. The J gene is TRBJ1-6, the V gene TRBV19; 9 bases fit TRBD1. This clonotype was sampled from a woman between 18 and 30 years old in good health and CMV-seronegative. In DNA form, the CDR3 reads TGTGCCAGTAGTACCTCGACAGGGGGAGACTCACCCCTCCACTTT. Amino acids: CASSTSTGGDSPLHF.